The 5 T cell receptor beta chains listed next were all sequenced from one sample in a study of shared clonotypes between healthy human individuals. Repertoires were generated with immunoSEQ multiplex PCR, while TCRdb's copy carries only in-frame clones and drops some. The table shows 1 million to 1.3 million clones, with approximately 80% occurring only once. The sample consisted of memory CD4+ T cells from PBMCs. Subset in this sample: CD45RA-negative fraction. Receptors originate from a man younger than 35 in good health. Some clones in this sample may be carry-over from other donors' samples.

DNA of the CDR3: TGTGCCAGCTCACCATCCGTCTGGGGGGGAGGAAACGAGCAGTACTTC. Its protein product is CASSPSVWGGGNEQYF. The chain couples TRBV18 to TRBJ2-7; 7 nucleotides agree with TRBD2. The length of the CDR3 is 16 residues. V lost 2 bases and J lost 5; bases outside the gene matches: 12. The germline CDR1 and CDR2 sequences are KGHSH and LQKENI.

This sequence joins TRBV5-5 and TRBJ1-2, with 9 nucleotides matching TRBD1. Losses at the gene ends were 5 bases for V and 5 bases for J; bases not matched to a gene: 13. CDR1 is SGHKS and CDR2 is YYEKEE in the germline V gene (reference sequence). The CDR3 totals 16 residues. The CDR3 region is CASRATGGAMGYGYTF. The DNA of the CDR3 is TGTGCCAGCAGGGCAACAGGGGGCGCAATGGGGTATGGCTACACCTTC. The full variable domain, rest sourced from reference TRBV5-5 and TRBJ1-2, is DAGVTQSPTHLIKTRGQQVTLRCSPISGHKSVSWYQQVLGQGPQFIFQYYEKEERGRGNFPDRFSARQFPNYSSELNVNALLLGDSALYLCASRATGGAMGYGYTFGSGTRLTVV.

Comments on this clone: A single base separates this from a much larger clone, so it may be a read error. The chain recombines TRBV9 with TRBJ1-5; D not resolved. In germline, CDR1 is SGDLS, CDR2 YYNGEE. This CDR3 has 13 residues. CDR3 amino acids: CASSPNYNQPRHF. In DNA form, the CDR3 reads TGTGCCAGCAGCCCAAATTACAATCAGCCCCGGCATTTT.

This clone has just one count. The chain carries TRBV2 and TRBJ2-7; 8 nucleotides match TRBD2. The germline gives CDR1 SNHLY, CDR2 FYNNEI. V shed 6 bases, J shed 3 bases, and the junction held 10 bases outside the gene matches. The CDR3 extends over 15 amino acids. The CDR3 nucleotides are TGTGCCAGCAGACAACCTAGCGGGTCTTACTACGAGCAGTACTTC. It yields the protein CASRQPSGSYYEQYF. The entire variable domain, with the rest obtained from reference TRBV2 and TRBJ2-7, is as follows: EPEVTQTPSHQVTQMGQEVILRCVPISNHLYFYWYRQILGQKVEFLVSFYNNEISEKSEIFDDQFSVERPDGSNFTLKIRSTKLEDSAMYFCASRQPSGSYYEQYFGPGTRLTVT.

The chain uses TRBV9 and TRBJ2-1; TRBD2 agrees at 7 bases. Germline V gene sequence: CDR1 SGDLS, CDR2 YYNGEE. The CDR3 covers 16 residues. Trimming cost V 3 bases and J 4 bases; bases outside gene matches: 10. CDR3 region: CASSGRREGFYNEQFF. The CDR3 DNA follows: TGTGCCAGCAGCGGCCGAAGGGAGGGCTTTTACAATGAGCAGTTCTTC.